This T cell receptor (beta chain) was identified during a study of blood T cell repertoires in COVID-19. Per the germline V gene, CDR1 is MNHEY and CDR2 is SMNVEV (reference sequence). With 3 bases removed from V and 5 bases from J, the gap between germline ends came to 8 bases. This CDR3 contains 12 residues. Per the study methods: By means of reference gene primer amplification, nucleated cell counts were estimated. The assay was immunoSEQ multiplex PCR, and TCRdb's table has in-frame clones only and misses some. For V, J and clone size, that table is used; D and trimming come from the DNA. This table has 150,000 to 200,000 clones, more than 85% appearing once. The Seattle patients joined while their infection was active and were tracked longitudinally afterward.

Material: peripheral blood. The chain is built from TRBV27 and TRBJ2-7; D might be TRBD2 (6 bases). The receptor was isolated from a woman aged 55-75 years with COVID-19, enrolled during active disease. The CDR3 here is CASSLRGHEQYF. CDR3 DNA sequence: TGTGCCAGCAGTTTGCGGGGCCACGAGCAGTACTTC.